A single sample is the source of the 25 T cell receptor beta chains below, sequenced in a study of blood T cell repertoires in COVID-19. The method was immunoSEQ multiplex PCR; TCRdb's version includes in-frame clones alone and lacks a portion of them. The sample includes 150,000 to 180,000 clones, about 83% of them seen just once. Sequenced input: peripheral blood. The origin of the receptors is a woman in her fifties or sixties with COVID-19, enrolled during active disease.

The CDR3 DNA is TGTGCCATCAGTGGAGCGGGGGCCTCCTACGAGCAGTACGTC. Its translation is CAISGAGASYEQYV. This sequence joins TRBV10-3 and TRBJ2-7; TRBD2 matches at 8 bases. There are 14 residues in the CDR3. Germline values: CDR1 ENHRY, CDR2 SYGVKD. Unmatched junction bases numbered 2, after V lost 4 bases and J lost 0 bases.

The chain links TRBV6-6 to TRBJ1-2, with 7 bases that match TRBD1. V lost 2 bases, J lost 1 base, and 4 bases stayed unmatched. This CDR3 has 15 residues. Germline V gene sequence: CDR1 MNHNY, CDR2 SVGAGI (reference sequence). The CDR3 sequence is CASSYTDRFNYGYTF. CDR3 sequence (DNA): TGTGCCAGCAGTTACACGGACAGGTTTAACTATGGCTACACCTTC.

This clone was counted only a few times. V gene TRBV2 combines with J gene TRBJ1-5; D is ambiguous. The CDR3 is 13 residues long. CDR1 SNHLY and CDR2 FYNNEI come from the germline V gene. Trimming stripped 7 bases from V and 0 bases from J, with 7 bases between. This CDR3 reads CASIEDSNQPQHF. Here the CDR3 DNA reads TGTGCCAGCATAGAGGATAGCAATCAGCCCCAGCATTTT. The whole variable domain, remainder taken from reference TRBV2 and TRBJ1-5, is EPEVTQTPSHQVTQMGQEVILRCVPISNHLYFYWYRQILGQKVEFLVSFYNNEISEKSEIFDDQFSVERPDGSNFTLKIRSTKLEDSAMYFCASIEDSNQPQHFGDGTRLSIL.

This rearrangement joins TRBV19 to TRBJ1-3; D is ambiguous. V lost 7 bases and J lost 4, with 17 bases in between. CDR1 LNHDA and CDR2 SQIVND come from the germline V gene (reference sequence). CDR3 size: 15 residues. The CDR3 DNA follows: TGTGCCAGTATCCAATCCCGAGGTGGAGGAAACACCATATATTTT. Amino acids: CASIQSRGGGNTIYF.

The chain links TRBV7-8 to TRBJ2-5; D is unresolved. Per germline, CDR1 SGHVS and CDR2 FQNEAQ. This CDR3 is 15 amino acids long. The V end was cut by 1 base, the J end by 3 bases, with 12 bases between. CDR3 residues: CASSLVVARKETQYF. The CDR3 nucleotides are TGTGCCAGCAGCTTAGTAGTTGCACGCAAAGAGACCCAGTACTTC.

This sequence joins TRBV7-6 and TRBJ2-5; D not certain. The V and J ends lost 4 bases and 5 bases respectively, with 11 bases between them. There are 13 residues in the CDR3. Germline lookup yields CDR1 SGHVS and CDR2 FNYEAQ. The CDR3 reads CASSYRPGETQYF. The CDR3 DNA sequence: TGTGCCAGCAGCTACCGACCCGGGGAGACCCAGTACTTC.

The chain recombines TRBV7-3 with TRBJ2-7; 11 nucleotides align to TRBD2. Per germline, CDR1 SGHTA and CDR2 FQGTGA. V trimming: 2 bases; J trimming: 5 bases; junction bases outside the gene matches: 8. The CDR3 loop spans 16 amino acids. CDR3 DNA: TGTGCCAGCAGCTTATCCCCGGGACTAGCGGCAAACGAGCAGTACTTC. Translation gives CASSLSPGLAANEQYF.

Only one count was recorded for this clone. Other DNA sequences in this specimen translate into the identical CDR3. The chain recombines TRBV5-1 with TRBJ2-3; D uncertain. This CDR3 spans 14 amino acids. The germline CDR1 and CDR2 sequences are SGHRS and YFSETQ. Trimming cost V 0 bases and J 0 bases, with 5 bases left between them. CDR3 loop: CASSLGHSTDTQYF. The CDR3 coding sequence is TGCGCCAGCAGCTTGGGACATAGCACAGATACGCAGTATTTT.

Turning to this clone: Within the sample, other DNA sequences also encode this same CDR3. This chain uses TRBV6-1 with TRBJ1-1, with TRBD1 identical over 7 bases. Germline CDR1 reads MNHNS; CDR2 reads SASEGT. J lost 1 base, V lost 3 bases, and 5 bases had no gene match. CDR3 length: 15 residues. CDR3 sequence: CASSDPGQSNTEAFF. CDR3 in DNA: TGTGCCAGCAGTGACCCGGGACAGTCGAACACTGAAGCTTTCTTT.

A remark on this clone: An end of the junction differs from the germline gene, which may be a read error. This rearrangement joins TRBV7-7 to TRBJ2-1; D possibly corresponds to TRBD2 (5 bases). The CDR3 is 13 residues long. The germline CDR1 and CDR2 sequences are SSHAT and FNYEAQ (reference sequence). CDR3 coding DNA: TGTGCTAGCAGCCGAGGGCCGCCCGACGAGCAGTTCTTC. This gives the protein CASSRGPPDEQFF.

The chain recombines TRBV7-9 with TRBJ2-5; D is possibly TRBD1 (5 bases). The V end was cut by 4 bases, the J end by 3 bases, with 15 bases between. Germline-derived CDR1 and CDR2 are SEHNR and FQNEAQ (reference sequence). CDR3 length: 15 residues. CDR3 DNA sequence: TGTGCCAGCAGCTCCTATAAGACAGCAAAAGAGACCCAGTACTTC. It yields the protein CASSSYKTAKETQYF.

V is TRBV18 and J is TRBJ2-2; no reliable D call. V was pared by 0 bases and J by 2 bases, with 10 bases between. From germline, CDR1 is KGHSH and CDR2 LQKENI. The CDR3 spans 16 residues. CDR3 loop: CASSPPAAANTGELFF. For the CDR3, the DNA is TGTGCCAGCTCACCACCGGCGGCGGCCAACACCGGGGAGCTGTTTTTT.

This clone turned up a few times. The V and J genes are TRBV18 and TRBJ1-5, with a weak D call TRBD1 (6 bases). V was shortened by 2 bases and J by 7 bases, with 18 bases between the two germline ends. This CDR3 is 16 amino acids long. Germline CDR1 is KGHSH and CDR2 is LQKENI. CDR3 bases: TGTGCCAGCTCACCAAGCAACAGGGCCTTAGAGCAGCCCCAGCATTTT. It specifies CASSPSNRALEQPQHF.

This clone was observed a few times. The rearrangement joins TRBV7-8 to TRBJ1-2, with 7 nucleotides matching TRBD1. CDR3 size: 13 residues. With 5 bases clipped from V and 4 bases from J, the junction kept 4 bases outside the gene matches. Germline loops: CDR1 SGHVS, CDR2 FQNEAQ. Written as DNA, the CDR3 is TGTGCCAGCAGCCCAGGGGGGTCCTATGGCTACACCTTC. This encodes CASSPGGSYGYTF. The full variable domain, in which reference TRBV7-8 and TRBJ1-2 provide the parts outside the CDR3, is GAGVSQSPRYKVAKRGQDVALRCDPISGHVSLFWYQQALGQGPEFLTYFQNEAQLDKSGLPSDRFFAERPEGSVSTLKIQRTQQEDSAVYLCASSPGGSYGYTFGSGTRLTVV.

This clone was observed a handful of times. The CDR3 spells CASREAANYGYTF. The DNA of the CDR3 is TGTGCCAGTAGAGAGGCCGCCAACTATGGCTACACCTTC. The rearrangement links TRBV19 to TRBJ1-2; no firm D call. CDR1 is LNHDA, CDR2 SQIVND, per germline (reference sequence). The V end lost 6 bases, the J end lost 2 bases, and 10 bases lay between the germline ends. CDR3 size: 13 residues.

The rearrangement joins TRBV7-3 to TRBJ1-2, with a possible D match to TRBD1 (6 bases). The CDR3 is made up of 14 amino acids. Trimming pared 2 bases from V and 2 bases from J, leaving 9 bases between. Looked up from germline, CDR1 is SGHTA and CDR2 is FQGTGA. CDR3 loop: CASSLLGTNYGYTF. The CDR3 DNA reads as TGTGCCAGCAGCTTACTCGGGACAAACTATGGCTACACCTTC.

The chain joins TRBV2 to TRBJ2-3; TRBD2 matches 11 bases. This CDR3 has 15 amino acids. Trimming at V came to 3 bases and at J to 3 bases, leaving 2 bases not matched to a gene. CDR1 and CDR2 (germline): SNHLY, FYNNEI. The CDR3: CASSDSGGATDTQYF. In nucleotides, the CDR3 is TGTGCCAGCAGTGATAGCGGGGGGGCAACAGATACGCAGTATTTT. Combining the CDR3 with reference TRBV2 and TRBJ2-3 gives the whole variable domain EPEVTQTPSHQVTQMGQEVILRCVPISNHLYFYWYRQILGQKVEFLVSFYNNEISEKSEIFDDQFSVERPDGSNFTLKIRSTKLEDSAMYFCASSDSGGATDTQYFGPGTRLTVL.

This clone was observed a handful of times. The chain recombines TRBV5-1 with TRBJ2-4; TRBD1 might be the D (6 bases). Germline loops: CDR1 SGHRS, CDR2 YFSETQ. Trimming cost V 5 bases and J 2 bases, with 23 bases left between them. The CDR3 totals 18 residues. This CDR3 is CASREGVDTLASKNIQYF. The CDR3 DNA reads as TGCGCCAGCAGAGAGGGGGTCGACACCCTCGCTTCCAAAAACATTCAGTACTTC. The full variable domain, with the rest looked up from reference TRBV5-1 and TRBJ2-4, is KAGVTQTPRYLIKTRGQQVTLSCSPISGHRSVSWYQQTPGQGLQFLFEYFSETQRNKGNFPGRFSGRQFSNSRSEMNVSTLELGDSALYLCASREGVDTLASKNIQYFGAGTRLSVL.

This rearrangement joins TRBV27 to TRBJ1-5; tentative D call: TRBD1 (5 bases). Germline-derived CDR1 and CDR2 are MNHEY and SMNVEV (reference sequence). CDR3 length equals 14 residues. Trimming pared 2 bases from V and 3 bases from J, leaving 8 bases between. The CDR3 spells CASSLRGINQPQHF. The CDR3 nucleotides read TGTGCCAGCAGTTTAAGGGGCATCAATCAGCCCCAGCATTTT.

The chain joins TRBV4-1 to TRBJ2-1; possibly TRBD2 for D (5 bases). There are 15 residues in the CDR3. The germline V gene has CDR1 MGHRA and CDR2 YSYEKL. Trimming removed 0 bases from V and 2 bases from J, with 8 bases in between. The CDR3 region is CASSQDTGTYNEQFF. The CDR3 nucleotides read TGCGCCAGCAGCCAAGACACGGGGACCTACAATGAGCAGTTCTTC.

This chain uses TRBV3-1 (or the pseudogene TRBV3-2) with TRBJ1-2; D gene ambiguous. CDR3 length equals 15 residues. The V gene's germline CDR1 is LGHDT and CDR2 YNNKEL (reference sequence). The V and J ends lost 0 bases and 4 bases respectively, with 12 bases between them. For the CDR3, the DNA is TGTGCCAGCAGCCAAGAGAGGGCTGCGGGCTATGGCTACACCTTC. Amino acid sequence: CASSQERAAGYGYTF.

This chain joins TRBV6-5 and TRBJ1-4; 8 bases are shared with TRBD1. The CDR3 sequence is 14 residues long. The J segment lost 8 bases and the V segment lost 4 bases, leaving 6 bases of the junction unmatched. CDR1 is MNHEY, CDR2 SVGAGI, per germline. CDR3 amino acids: CASSSMGQVEKLFF. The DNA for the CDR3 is TGTGCCAGCAGTTCGATGGGACAGGTCGAAAAACTGTTTTTT.

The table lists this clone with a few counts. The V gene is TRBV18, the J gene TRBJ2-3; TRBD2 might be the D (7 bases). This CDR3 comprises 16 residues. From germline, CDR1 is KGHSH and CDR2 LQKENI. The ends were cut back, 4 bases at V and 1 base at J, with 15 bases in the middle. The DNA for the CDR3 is TGTGCCAGCTCACTCCTACCGGGGGGCGGCACAGATACGCAGTATTTT. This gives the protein CASSLLPGGGTDTQYF.

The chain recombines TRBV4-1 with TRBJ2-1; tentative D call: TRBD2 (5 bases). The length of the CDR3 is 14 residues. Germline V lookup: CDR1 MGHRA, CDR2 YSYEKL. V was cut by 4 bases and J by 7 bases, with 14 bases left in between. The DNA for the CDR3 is TGCGCCAGCAGCCGCATGGGGAGTGCAAATGAGCAGTTCTTC. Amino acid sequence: CASSRMGSANEQFF.

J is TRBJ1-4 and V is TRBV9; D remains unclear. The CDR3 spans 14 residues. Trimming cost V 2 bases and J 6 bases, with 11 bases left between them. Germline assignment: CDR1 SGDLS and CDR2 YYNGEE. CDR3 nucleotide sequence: TGTGCCAGCAGCGTCGTTGGGCCCGATGAAAAACTGTTTTTT. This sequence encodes CASSVVGPDEKLFF.